This record looks at one T cell receptor (beta chain) sequence and its context. The protocol was immunoSEQ multiplex PCR, while the TCRdb copy is restricted to in-frame clones and leaves out a portion. The sample contains under 250,000 clones, about 89% of which appear only once. The length of the CDR3 is 13 residues. Trimming removed 1 base from V and 5 bases from J, with 6 bases in between. The data derive from a study of blood T cell repertoires in COVID-19. Study in general: There were acute and convalescent COVID-19 samples, and they came from the United States, Italy and Spain. T cells, B-cell-depleted T cells, or PBMCs supplied cDNA or gDNA.

Sequenced material: peripheral blood. This clonotype was sampled from a woman in her sixties who had recovered from COVID-19. This chain links TRBV12-3 or TRBV12-4 with TRBJ1-5; D unresolved. Written as DNA, the CDR3 is TGTGCCAGCAGTTTAGTCGGAGATCAGCCCCAGCATTTT. Translating it yields CASSLVGDQPQHF.